This TCR beta chain was sequenced during a study of T cell repertoires in cytomegalovirus infection. TCRdb reanalysed the reads using MiXCR and keeps one entry per CDR3 protein. The table has 350,000 to 550,000 distinct CDR3 sequences, about 33% seen once; the top ten hold roughly 15%. This clonotype was seen repeatedly, ten times or more. CDR1 is SEHNR and CDR2 is FQNEAQ in the germline V gene (reference sequence). V shed 5 bases and J shed 3 bases, with 20 bases lying between them. This CDR3 comprises 16 residues. This receptor was identified in a human donor in good health (CMV status not recorded). Some clones in this sample may be carry-over from other donors' samples. This chain connects TRBV7-9 to TRBJ2-7; D may match TRBD1 or TRBD2 (5 bases each). The material sequenced was PBMCs. CDR3 DNA: TGTGCCAGCAGCCCGACCTCCGGGACCGGCCTCTACGAGCAGTACTTC. Translation: CASSPTSGTGLYEQYF.